This T cell receptor (beta chain) originates from a study of PD-L1 blockade in urothelial cancer. Specified time point: pretreatment peripheral blood. Anywhere from 1 to 8 samples came from each patient, spanning pretreatment and on-treatment. Data came from immunoSEQ multiplex PCR; TCRdb stores just in-frame clones and leaves some out. The data show tens of thousands of clones, around four fifths seen once. The sample was PBMCs, taken around atezolizumab (anti-PD-L1) treatment. The receptor was isolated from a man between 40 and 49 years old with urothelial cancer.

CDR3 nucleotides: TGTGCCAGCAGGGACAGGGCATTCACTGAAGCTTTCTTT. Translated: CASRDRAFTEAFF. This rearrangement joins TRBV6-1 to TRBJ1-1; TRBD1 matches at 8 bases. The length of the CDR3 is 13 residues. The ends lost 6 bases at V and 4 bases at J; junction bases unmatched: 4. The V gene's germline CDR1 is MNHNS and CDR2 SASEGT.